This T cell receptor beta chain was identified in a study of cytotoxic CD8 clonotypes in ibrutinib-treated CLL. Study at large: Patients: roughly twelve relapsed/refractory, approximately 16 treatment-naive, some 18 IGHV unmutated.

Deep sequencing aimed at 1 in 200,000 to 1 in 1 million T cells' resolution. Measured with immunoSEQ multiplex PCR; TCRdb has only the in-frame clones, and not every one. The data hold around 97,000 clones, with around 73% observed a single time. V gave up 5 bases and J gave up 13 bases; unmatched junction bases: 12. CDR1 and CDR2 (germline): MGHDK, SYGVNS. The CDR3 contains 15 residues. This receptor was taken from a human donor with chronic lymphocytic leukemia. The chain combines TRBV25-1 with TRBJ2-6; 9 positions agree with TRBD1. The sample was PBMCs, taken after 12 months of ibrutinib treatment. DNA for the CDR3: TGTGCCAGCAGTAGTACAGGGGGCGCAAATGGAGTCCTGACTTTC. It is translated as CASSSTGGANGVLTF.